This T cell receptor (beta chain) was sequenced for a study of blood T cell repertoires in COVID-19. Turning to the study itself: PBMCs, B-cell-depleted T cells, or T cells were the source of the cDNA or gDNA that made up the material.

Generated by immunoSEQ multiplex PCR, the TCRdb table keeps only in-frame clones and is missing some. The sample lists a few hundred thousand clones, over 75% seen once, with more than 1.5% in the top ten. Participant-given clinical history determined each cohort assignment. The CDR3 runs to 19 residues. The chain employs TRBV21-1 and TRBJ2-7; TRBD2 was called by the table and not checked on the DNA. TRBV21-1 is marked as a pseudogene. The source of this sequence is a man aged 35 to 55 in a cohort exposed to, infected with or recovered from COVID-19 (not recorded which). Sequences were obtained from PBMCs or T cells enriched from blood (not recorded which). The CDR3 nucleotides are TGTGCCAGCAGCAAAACGAGGTCGAAGGCGGGAGCTACGGGGGACGAGCAGTACTTC. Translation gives CASSKTRSKAGATGDEQYF.